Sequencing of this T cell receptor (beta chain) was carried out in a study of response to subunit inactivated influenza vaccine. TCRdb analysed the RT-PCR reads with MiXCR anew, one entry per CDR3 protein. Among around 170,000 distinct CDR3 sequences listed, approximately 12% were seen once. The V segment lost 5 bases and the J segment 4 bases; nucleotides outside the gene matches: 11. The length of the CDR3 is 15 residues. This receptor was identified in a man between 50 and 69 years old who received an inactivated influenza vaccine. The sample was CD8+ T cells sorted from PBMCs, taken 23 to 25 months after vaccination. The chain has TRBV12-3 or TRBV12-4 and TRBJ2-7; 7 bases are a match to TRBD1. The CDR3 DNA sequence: TGTGCCAGCAGTCCGACAGGGATCTTAGGGTACGAGCAGTACTTC. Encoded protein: CASSPTGILGYEQYF.